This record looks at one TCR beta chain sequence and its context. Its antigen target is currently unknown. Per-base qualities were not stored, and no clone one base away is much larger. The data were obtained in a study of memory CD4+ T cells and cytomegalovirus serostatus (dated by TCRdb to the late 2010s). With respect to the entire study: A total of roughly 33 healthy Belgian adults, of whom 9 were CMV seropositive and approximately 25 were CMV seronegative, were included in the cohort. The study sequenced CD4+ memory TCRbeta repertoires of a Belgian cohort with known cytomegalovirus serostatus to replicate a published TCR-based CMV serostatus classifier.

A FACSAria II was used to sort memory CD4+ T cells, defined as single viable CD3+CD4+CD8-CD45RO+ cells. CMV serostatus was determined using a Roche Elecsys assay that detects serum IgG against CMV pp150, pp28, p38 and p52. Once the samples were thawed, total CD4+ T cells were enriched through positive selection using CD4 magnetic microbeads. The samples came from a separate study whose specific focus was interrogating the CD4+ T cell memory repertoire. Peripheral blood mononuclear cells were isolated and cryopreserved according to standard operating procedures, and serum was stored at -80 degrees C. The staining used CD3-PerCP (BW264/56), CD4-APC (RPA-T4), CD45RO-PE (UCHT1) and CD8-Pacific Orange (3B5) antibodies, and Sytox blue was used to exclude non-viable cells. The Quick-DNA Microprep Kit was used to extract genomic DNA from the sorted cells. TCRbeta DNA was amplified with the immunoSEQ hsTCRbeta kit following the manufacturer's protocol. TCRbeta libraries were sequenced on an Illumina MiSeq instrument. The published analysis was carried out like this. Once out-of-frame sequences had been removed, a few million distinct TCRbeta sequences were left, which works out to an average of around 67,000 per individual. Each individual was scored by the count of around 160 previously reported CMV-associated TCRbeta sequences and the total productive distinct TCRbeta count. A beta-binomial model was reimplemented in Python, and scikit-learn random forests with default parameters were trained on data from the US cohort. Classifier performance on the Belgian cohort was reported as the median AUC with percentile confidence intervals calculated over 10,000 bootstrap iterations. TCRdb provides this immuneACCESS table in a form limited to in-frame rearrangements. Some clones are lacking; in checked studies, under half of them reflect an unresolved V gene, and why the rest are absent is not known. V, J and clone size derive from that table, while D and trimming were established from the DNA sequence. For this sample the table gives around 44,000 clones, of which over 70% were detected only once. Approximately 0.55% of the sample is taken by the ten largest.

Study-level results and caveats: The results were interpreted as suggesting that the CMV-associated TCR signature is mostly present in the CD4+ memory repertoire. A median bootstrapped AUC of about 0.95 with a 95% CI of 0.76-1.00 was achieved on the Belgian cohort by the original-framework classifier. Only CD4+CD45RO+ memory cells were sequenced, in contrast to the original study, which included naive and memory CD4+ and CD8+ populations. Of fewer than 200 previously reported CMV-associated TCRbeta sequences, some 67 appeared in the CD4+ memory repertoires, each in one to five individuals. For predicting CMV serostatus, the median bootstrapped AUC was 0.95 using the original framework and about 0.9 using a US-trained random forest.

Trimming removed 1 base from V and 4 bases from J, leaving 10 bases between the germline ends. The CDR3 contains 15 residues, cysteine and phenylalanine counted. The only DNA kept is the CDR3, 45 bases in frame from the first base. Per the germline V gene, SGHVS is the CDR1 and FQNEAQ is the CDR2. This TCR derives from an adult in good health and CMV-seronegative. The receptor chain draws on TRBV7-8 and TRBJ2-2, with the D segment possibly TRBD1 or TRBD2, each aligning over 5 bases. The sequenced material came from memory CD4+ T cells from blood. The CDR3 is CASSLGVRGTGELFF. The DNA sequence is TGTGCCAGCAGCTTAGGTGTGAGGGGCACCGGGGAGCTGTTTTTT.